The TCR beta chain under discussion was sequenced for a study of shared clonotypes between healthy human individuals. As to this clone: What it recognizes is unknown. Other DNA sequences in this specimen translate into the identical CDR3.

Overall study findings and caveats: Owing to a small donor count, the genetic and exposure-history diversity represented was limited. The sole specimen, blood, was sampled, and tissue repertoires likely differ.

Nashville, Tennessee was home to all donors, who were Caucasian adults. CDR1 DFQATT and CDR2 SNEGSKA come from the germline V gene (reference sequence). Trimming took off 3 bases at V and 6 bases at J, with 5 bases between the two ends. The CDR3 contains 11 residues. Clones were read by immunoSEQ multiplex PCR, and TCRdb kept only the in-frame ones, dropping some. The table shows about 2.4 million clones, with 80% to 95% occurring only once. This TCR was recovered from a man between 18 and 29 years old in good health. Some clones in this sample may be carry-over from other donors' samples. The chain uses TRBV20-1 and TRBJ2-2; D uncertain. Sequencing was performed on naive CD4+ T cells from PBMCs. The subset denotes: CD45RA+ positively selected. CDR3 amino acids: CSARVAGELFF. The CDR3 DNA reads TGCAGTGCTAGGGTGGCCGGGGAGCTGTTTTTT.